These 19 T cell receptor beta chains share one sample of origin, sequenced in a study of beta chain features in type 1 diabetes. Whole-study results and caveats: All four CD4+ subsets from Type 1 diabetes patients carried moderately but significantly shorter TCRB CDR3s.

Their antigens are not known. Every isolated RNA sample was fully reverse transcribed, so sequencing captured expressed TCRB transcripts. This table comes from immunoSEQ multiplex PCR, and its TCRdb copy is limited to in-frame clones, with some not included. The sample carries fewer than 300,000 clones, approximately 10% recorded once. The specimen was naive CD4+ T cells from blood. The receptors were gathered from a young man with type 1 diabetes.

This clone was observed a handful of times. The chain links TRBV7-9 to TRBJ1-6, with 7 bases lining up with TRBD1. CDR3 size: 15 residues. Germline CDR1 reads SEHNR; CDR2 reads FQNEAQ (reference sequence). V lost 5 bases and J lost 7; bases outside the gene matches: 8. Here the CDR3 reads CASSGRQGRNSPLHF. The CDR3 DNA follows: TGTGCCAGCAGCGGCCGACAGGGACGCAATTCACCCCTCCACTTT. The full variable domain, completed using reference TRBV7-9 and TRBJ1-6, is DTGVSQNPRHKITKRGQNVTFRCDPISEHNRLYWYRQTLGQGPEFLTYFQNEAQLEKSRLLSDRFSAERPKGSFSTLEIQRTEQGDSAMYLCASSGRQGRNSPLHFGNGTRLTVT.

The table lists this clone with a few counts. This sequence joins TRBV4-2 and TRBJ2-5; the D gene is possibly TRBD2 (6 bases). V was cut by 4 bases and J by 0 bases, with 9 bases left in between. This CDR3 is 14 amino acids long. CDR1 is LGHNA and CDR2 is YNFKEQ in the germline V gene. In DNA, the CDR3 is TGTGCCAGCAGCCCGTCGGGGGACCAAGAGACCCAGTACTTC. This sequence encodes CASSPSGDQETQYF.

This clone was picked up a small number of times. The J gene is TRBJ1-5, the V gene TRBV4-3; D gene ambiguous. This CDR3 has 15 amino acids. Trimming cost V 2 bases and J 0 bases, with 8 bases left between them. The germline gives CDR1 LGHNA, CDR2 YSLEER. The CDR3 protein is CASSQQSDSNQPQHF. The DNA of the CDR3 is TGCGCCAGCAGCCAACAGTCTGATAGCAATCAGCCCCAGCATTTT.

Only a few counts were recorded for this clone. J is TRBJ2-1 and V is TRBV7-2; weak D call: TRBD1 (6 bases). V lost 5 bases and J 2 bases, leaving 16 bases between the germline ends. The germline gives CDR1 SGHTA, CDR2 FQGNSA. This CDR3 has 16 amino acids. CDR3 loop: CASSRGPGTTYNEQFF. CDR3 in DNA: TGTGCCAGCAGCCGTGGCCCCGGGACAACCTACAATGAGCAGTTCTTC.

This clone has a handful of counts. The rearrangement uses TRBV7-2 and TRBJ2-3, with 7 bases matching TRBD1. After removal of 5 bases from V and 6 bases from J, the junction contained 11 bases not matched to a gene. CDR3 length: 15 amino acids. From germline, CDR1 is SGHTA and CDR2 FQGNSA. CDR3 nucleotides: TGTGCCAGCAGCGTGACAGGGTGGTATACCGATACGCAGTATTTT. It yields the protein CASSVTGWYTDTQYF.

J is TRBJ2-1 and V is TRBV18; D is undetermined. V was cut by 6 bases and J by 4 bases, with 7 bases left in between. This CDR3 region has 12 residues. From germline, CDR1 is KGHSH and CDR2 LQKENI. CDR3 in amino acids: CASSPAYNEQFF. DNA of the CDR3: TGTGCCAGCTCGCCCGCGTACAATGAGCAGTTCTTC.

This clone was detected a few times. The V and J genes are TRBV5-6 and TRBJ1-1; D uncertain. The V end was cut by 2 bases, the J end by 1 base, with 9 bases between. The V gene's germline CDR1 is SGHDT and CDR2 YYEEEE. The CDR3 totals 14 residues. The CDR3 loop is CASSFAGGNTEAFF. In nucleotides, the CDR3 is TGTGCCAGCAGCTTCGCCGGCGGGAACACTGAAGCTTTCTTT.

This clone was detected only a few times. V usage is TRBV18 and J usage is TRBJ2-3; possible D gene TRBD2, 5 bases. Deletions cut 2 bases from V and 8 bases from J, with 11 bases between. CDR3 length: 13 residues. Germline-derived CDR1 and CDR2 are KGHSH and LQKENI. The CDR3 region has the DNA TGTGCCAGCTCACCAGACTACTACGCTACGCAGTATTTT. Protein sequence: CASSPDYYATQYF.

This clone was counted between two and nine times. V is TRBV18 and J is TRBJ1-2, with D perhaps matching TRBD1 (6 bases). Trimming shortened V by 0 bases and J by 2 bases, and 19 bases separated the two germline ends. The CDR3 is 18 amino acids. Germline CDR1 reads KGHSH; CDR2 reads LQKENI. CDR3 amino acids: CASSPPAPRGASNYGYTF. The DNA for the CDR3 is TGTGCCAGCTCACCACCGGCCCCCCGGGGGGCCTCGAACTATGGCTACACCTTC.

The gene calls are TRBV18 and TRBJ2-5, with 8 bases lining up with TRBD1. The ends lost 5 bases at V and 3 bases at J; junction bases unmatched: 2. Looked up from germline, CDR1 is KGHSH and CDR2 is LQKENI. This CDR3 has 13 residues. The CDR3 loop reads CASSADREETQYF. The CDR3 DNA follows: TGTGCCAGCTCAGCGGACAGGGAAGAGACCCAGTACTTC.

The V call is TRBV28, the J call TRBJ2-5, with 7 bases that match TRBD1. The V and J ends lost 2 bases and 2 bases, in that order; junction bases with no gene match: 2. The CDR3 is 14 amino acids. CDR1 is MDHEN and CDR2 is SYDVKM in the germline V gene. The DNA of the CDR3 is TGTGCCAGCAGTTTAGTCAGGGGGCAAGAGACCCAGTACTTC. Amino acids: CASSLVRGQETQYF.

In regard to this clone: The identical CDR3 is also encoded by other nucleotide sequences in the sample. The chain has TRBV5-1 and TRBJ2-5; D is uncertain. CDR3 size: 11 residues. V was shortened by 5 bases and J by 2 bases, with 4 bases between the two germline ends. Germline V lookup: CDR1 SGHRS, CDR2 YFSETQ. This CDR3 is CASSRQETQYF. The CDR3 DNA follows: TGCGCCAGCAGTCGGCAAGAGACCCAGTACTTC.

Regarding this clone: The sample has other DNA sequences that encode this CDR3 too. V gene TRBV2 combines with J gene TRBJ1-1; D may be TRBD1 (5 bases). CDR3 length equals 13 residues. Trimming pared 2 bases from V and 2 bases from J, leaving 6 bases between. The germline V gene has CDR1 SNHLY and CDR2 FYNNEI. CDR3 sequence: CASSEQGNTEAFF. CDR3 nucleotides: TGTGCCAGCAGTGAACAGGGAAACACTGAAGCTTTCTTT. The entire variable domain, with the rest obtained from reference TRBV2 and TRBJ1-1, is as follows: EPEVTQTPSHQVTQMGQEVILRCVPISNHLYFYWYRQILGQKVEFLVSFYNNEISEKSEIFDDQFSVERPDGSNFTLKIRSTKLEDSAMYFCASSEQGNTEAFFGQGTRLTVV.

The chain is built from TRBV7-9 and TRBJ1-1, with no clear D. V lost 4 bases, J lost 1 base, and 7 bases lay in between. CDR1 is SEHNR and CDR2 is FQNEAQ in the germline V gene (reference sequence). CDR3 length: 13 residues. The CDR3 coding sequence is TGTGCCAGCAGCTCACAGCCGAACACTGAAGCTTTCTTT. It codes for CASSSQPNTEAFF.

The CDR3 sequence: CASSQGHSPAEKLFF. The DNA of the CDR3 is TGCGCCAGCAGCCAAGGGCACAGTCCGGCTGAAAAACTGTTTTTT. The chain uses TRBV4-1 and TRBJ1-4; D is uncertain. In germline, CDR1 is MGHRA, CDR2 YSYEKL. CDR3 size: 15 residues. V lost 1 base and J lost 7, with 13 bases in between.

The CDR3, as DNA: TGCAGCGTTCGGGGGGGCCCTAGCACAGATACGCAGTATTTT. Protein product: CSVRGGPSTDTQYF. V and J are TRBV29-1 and TRBJ2-3; 8 bases map to TRBD2. After removal of 5 bases from V and 0 bases from J, the junction contained 4 bases not matched to a gene. The germline gives CDR1 SQVTM, CDR2 ANQGSEA. This CDR3 has 14 residues.

This clone came up a few times. The rearrangement links TRBV18 to TRBJ1-1; D is unresolved. The CDR3 spans 12 residues. The ends were cut back, 2 bases at V and 9 bases at J, with 10 bases in the middle. Germline V lookup: CDR1 KGHSH, CDR2 LQKENI. The CDR3 nucleotides are TGTGCCAGCTCACCAGACACCGTCCAAGCTTTCTTT. Translating it yields CASSPDTVQAFF.

The sample holds a few counts of this clone. V usage is TRBV18 and J usage is TRBJ1-5; D remains ambiguous. Germline CDR1 reads KGHSH; CDR2 reads LQKENI. This CDR3 contains 16 residues. Trimming cost V 3 bases and J 2 bases, with 14 bases left between them. The CDR3 here is CASSPAVPWGNQPQHF. CDR3 sequence (DNA): TGTGCCAGCTCACCTGCGGTCCCCTGGGGCAATCAGCCCCAGCATTTT.

The chain uses TRBV10-3 and TRBJ2-5; 11 nucleotides line up with TRBD1. Germline lookup yields CDR1 ENHRY and CDR2 SYGVKD. V shed 8 bases and J 1 base; nucleotides not matched to a gene: 0. The CDR3 extends over 13 amino acids. CDR3 sequence (DNA): TGTGCCATCGGGACAGGGGGCCAAGAGACCCAGTACTTC. This gives the protein CAIGTGGQETQYF.